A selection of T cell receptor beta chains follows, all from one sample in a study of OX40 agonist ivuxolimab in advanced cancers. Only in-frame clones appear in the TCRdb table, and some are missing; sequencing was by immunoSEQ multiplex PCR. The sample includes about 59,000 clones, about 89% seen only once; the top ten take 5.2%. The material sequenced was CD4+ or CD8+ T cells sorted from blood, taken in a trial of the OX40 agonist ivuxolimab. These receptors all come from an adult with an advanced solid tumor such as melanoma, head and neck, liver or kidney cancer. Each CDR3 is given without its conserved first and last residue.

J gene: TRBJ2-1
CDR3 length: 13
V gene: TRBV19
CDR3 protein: ASSRDKPLYNEQF

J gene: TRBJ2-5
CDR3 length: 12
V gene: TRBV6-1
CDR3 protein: ASSETGRGETQY

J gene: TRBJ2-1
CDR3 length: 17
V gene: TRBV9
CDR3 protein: ASSVATTSGVSLYNEQF

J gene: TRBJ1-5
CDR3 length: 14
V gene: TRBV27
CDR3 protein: ASSFLQGVKMGPQH

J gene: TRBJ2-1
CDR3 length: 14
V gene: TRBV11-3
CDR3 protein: ASSLGRQGRYNEQF

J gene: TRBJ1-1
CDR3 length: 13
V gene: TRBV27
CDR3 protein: ASSLRSVNRVAAF

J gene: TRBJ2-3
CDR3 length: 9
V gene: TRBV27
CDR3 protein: ASTDTDTQY

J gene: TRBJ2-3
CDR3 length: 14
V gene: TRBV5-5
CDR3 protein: ASSGGSTSSTDTQY

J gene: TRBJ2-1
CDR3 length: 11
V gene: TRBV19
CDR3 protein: ASSGAVYNEQF

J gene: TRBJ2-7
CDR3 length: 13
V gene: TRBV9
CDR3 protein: ASSVKPGPPYEQY

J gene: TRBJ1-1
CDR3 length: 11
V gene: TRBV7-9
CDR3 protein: ASSVEVVTEAF

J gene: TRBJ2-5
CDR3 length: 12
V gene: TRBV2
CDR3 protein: ASAGTSGVETQY

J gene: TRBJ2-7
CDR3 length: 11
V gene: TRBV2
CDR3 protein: ASNILDTSEQY

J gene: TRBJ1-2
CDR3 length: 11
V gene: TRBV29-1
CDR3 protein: SVRDREDYGYT

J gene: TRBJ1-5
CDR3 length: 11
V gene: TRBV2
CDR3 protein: ASMGEINQPQH

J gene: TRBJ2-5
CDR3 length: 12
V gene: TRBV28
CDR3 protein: ASSTNPGRETQY

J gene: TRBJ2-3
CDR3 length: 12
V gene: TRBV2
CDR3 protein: ASRPGLETDTQY

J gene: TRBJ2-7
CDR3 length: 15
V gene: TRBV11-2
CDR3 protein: ASSPQPRTSGRREKY

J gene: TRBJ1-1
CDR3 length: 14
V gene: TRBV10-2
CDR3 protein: ASSEPRTGRGTEAF

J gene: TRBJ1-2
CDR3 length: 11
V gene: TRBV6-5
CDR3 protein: ASRQGADYGYT

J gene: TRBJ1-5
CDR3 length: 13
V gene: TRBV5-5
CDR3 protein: ASSGTGDSGFPQH

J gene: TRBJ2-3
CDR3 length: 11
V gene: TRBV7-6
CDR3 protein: ASSLTVVDTQY

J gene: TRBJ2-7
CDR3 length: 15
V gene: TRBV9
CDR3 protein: ASSVGLLGLAGGEQY

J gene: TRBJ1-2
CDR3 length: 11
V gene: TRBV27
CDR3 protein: ASSLSGFYGYT

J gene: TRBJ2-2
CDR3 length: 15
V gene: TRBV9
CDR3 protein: ASSVAGTGGRAGELF

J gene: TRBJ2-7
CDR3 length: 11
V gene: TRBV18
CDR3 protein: ATSLGQGYEQY

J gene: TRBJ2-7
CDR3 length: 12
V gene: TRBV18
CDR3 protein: ASSPPSNSYEQY

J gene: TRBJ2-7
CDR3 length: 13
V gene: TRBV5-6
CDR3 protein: ASSSSVGTNYEQY

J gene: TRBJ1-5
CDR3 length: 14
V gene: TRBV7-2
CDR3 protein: ASSLEVGRDDQPQH

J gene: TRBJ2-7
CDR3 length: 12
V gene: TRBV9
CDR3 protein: ASSVATGAYEQY

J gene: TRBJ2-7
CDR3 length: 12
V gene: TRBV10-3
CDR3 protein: AISGTGAEDEQY

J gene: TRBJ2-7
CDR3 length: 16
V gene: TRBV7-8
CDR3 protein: ASSLARTSSGPSYEQY

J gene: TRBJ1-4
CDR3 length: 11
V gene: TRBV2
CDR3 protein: ASNWGSNEKLF

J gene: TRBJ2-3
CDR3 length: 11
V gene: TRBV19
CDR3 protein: ASSARITDTQY

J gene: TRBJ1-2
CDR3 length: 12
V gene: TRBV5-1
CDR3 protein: ASSSDRVSYGYT

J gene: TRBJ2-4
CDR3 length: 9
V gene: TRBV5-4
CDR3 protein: ASRQGDVQY

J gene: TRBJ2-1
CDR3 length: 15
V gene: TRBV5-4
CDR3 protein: ASSLPLAGPLYNEQF

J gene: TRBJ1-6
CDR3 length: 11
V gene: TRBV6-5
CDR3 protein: ASNTAMGSPLH

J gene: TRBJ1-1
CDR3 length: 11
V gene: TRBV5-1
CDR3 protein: ASRPGESTEAF

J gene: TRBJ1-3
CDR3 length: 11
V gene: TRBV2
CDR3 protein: ASSPGTGNTIY

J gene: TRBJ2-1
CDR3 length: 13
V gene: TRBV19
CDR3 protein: ASSITGTAVSEQF

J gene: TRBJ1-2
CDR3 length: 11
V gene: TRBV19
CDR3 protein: ASRDGLGYGYT

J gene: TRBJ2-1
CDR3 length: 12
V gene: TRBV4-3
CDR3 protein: ASSHRRGVNEQF

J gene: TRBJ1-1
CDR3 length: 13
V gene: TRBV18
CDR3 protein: ASSRSDRGMTEAF

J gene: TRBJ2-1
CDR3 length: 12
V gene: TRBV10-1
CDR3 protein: ASSDGTSVDEQF

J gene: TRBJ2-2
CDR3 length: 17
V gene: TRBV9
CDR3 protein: ASSVGRGQVGSNTGELF

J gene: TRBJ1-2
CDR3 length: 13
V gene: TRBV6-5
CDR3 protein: ASSYAGRGGYGYT

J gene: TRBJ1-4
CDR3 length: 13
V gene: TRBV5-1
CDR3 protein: ASSLEQGSSRKLF

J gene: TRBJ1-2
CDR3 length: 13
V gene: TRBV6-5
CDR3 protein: ASRTRTGTNYGYT

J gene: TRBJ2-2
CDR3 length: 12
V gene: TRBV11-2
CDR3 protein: ASSPTSGYGELF

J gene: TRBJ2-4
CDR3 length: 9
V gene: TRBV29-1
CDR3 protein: SARQKNIQY

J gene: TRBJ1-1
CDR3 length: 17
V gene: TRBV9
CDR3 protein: ASSVGGARGPRMNTEAF

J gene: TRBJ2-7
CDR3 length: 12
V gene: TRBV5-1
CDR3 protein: ASSPSRQGGEQY